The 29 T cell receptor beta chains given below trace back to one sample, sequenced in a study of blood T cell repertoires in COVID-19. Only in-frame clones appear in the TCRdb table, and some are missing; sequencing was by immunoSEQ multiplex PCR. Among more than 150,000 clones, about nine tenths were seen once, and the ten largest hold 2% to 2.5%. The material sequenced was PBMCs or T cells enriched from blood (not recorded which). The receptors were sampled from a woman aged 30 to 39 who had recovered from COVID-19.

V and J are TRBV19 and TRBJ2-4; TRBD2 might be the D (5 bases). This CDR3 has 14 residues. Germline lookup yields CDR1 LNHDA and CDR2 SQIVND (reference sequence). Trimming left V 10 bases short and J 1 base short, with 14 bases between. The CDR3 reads CATRPGTAKNIQYF. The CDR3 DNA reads TGTGCCACCCGACCGGGAACGGCCAAAAACATTCAGTACTTC.

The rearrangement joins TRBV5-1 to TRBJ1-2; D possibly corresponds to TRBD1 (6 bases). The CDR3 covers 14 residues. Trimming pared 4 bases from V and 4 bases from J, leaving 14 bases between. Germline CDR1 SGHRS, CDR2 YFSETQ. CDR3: CASSLAGGLYGYTF. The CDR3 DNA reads TGCGCCAGCAGCCTCGCGGGGGGCCTCTATGGCTACACCTTC.

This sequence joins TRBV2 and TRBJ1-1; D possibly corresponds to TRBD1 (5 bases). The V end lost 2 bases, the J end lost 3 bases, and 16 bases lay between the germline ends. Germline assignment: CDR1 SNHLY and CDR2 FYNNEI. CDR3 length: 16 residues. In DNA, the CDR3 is TGTGCCAGCAGTGAAAGGGGTAGAATGGTTGACACTGAAGCTTTCTTT. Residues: CASSERGRMVDTEAFF.

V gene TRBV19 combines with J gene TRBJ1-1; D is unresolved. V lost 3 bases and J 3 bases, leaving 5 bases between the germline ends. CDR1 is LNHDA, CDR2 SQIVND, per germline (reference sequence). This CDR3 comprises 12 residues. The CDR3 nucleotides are TGTGCCAGTAGTATTCGGTACACTGAAGCTTTCTTT. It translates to CASSIRYTEAFF.

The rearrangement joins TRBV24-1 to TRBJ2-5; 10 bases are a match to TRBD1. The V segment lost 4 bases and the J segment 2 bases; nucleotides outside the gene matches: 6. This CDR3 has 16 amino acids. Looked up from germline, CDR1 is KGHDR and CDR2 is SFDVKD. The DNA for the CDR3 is TGTGCCACCAGTGACCCTGGGACAGGGGTTCAAGAGACCCAGTACTTC. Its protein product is CATSDPGTGVQETQYF.

The CDR3 loop reads CASSGGLAGNTGELFF. CDR3 coding DNA: TGTGCCAGCAGCGGGGGACTAGCGGGGAACACCGGGGAGCTGTTTTTT. This chain joins TRBV9 and TRBJ2-2, with 12 bases aligning to TRBD2. V trimming: 3 bases; J trimming: 1 base; junction bases outside the gene matches: 1. The CDR3 runs to 16 residues. The germline CDR1 and CDR2 sequences are SGDLS and YYNGEE. Full variable domain (missing parts from reference TRBV9 and TRBJ2-2): DSGVTQTPKHLITATGQRVTLRCSPRSGDLSVYWYQQSLDQGLQFLIQYYNGEERAKGNILERFSAQQFPDLHSELNLSSLELGDSALYFCASSGGLAGNTGELFFGEGSRLTVL.

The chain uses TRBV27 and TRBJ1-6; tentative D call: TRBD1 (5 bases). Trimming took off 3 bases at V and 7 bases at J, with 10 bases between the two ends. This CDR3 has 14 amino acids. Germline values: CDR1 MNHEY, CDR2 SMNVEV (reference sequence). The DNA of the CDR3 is TGTGCCAGCAGTTTGAGGAGGGGCAATTCACCCCTCCACTTT. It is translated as CASSLRRGNSPLHF.

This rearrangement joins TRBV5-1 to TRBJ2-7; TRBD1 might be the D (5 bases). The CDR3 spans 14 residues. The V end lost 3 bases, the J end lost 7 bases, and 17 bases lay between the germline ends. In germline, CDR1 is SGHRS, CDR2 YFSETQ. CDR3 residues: CASSSTVPAWEQYF. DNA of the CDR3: TGCGCCAGCAGCTCGACAGTTCCCGCTTGGGAGCAGTACTTC.

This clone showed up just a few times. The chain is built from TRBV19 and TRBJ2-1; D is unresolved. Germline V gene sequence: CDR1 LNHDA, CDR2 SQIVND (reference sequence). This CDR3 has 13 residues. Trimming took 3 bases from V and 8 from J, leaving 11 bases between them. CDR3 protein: CASSMEISDEQFF. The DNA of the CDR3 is TGTGCCAGTAGTATGGAGATATCGGATGAGCAGTTCTTC. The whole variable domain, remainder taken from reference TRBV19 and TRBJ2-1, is DGGITQSPKYLFRKEGQNVTLSCEQNLNHDAMYWYRQDPGQGLRLIYYSQIVNDFQKGDIAEGYSVSREKKESFPLTVTSAQKNPTAFYLCASSMEISDEQFFGPGTRLTVL.

DNA of the CDR3: TGTGCCAGCAGCTTAAGCCGACAGTCGGAGGGCTACACCTTC. Translating gives CASSLSRQSEGYTF. V usage is TRBV7-3 and J usage is TRBJ1-2; possibly TRBD1 for D (5 bases). CDR1 and CDR2 from the germline V gene are SGHTA and FQGTGA. Trimming took off 1 base at V and 8 bases at J, with 14 bases between the two ends. This CDR3 has 14 residues.

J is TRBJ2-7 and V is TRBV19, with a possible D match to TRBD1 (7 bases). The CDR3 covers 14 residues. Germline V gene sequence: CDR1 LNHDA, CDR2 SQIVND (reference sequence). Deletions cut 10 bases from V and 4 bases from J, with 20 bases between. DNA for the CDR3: TGTGCCATCTCTTTCAGGGGGGCGACGTACGAGCAGTACTTC. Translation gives CAISFRGATYEQYF.

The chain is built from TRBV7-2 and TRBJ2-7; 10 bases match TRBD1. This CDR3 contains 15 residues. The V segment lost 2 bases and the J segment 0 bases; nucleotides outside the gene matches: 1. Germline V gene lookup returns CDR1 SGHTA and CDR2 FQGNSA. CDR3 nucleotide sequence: TGTGCCAGCAGCTTAAGGACAGGGGGCTCCTACGAGCAGTACTTC. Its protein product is CASSLRTGGSYEQYF.

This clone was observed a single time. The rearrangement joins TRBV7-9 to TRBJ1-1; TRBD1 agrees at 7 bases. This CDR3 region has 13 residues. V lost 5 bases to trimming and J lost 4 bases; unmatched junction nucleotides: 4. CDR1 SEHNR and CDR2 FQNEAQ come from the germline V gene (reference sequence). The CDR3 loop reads CASSRGQFTEAFF. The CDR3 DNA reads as TGTGCCAGCAGCAGGGGACAGTTCACTGAAGCTTTCTTT.

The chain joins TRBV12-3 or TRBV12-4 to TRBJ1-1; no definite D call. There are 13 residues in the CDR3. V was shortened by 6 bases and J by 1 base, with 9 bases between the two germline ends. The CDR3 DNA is TGTGCCAGCAGCCATAGTAGGAACACTGAAGCTTTCTTT. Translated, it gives CASSHSRNTEAFF.

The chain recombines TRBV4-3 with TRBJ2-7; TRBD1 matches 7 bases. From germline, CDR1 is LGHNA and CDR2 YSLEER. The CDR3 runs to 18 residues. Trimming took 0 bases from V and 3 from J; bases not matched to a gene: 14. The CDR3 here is CASSQDLVRTGPRYEQYF. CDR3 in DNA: TGCGCCAGCAGCCAAGACTTAGTGAGGACAGGCCCTCGCTACGAGCAGTACTTC.

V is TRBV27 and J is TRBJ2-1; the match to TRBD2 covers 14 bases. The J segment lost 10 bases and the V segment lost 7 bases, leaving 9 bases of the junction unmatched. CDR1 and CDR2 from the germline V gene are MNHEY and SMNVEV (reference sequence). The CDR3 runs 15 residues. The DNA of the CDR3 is TGTGCCAGCACGCGACTAGCGGGAGGGTTAGGCGAGCAGTTCTTC. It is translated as CASTRLAGGLGEQFF.

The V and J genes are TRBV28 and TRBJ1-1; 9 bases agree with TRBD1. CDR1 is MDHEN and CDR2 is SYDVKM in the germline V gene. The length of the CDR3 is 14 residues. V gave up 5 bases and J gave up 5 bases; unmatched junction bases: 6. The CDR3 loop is CASSNDRGFTEAFF. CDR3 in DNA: TGTGCCAGCAGTAACGACAGGGGGTTTACTGAAGCTTTCTTT.

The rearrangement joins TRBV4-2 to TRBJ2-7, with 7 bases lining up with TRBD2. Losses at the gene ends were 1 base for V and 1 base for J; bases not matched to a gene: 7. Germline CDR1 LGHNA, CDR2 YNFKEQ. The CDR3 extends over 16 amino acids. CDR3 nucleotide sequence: TGTGCCAGCAGCCAAGGGAGAAGCGGGGCGTCCTACGAGCAGTACTTC. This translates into CASSQGRSGASYEQYF.

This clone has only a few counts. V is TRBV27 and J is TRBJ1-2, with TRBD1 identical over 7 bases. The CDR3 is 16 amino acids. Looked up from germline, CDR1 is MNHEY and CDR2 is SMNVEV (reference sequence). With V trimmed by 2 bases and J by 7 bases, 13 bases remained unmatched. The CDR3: CASSLRGGQGDRGYTF. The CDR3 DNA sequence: TGTGCCAGCAGTTTACGAGGGGGGCAGGGGGATCGTGGCTACACCTTC.

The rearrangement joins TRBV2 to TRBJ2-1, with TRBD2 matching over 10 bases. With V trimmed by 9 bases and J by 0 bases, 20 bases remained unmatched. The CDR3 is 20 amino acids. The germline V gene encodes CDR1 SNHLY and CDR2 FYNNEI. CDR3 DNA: TGTGCCAGGAACCTACTCGGTAGCGGGGGGCCTAGGAGCTCCTACAATGAGCAGTTCTTC. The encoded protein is CARNLLGSGGPRSSYNEQFF.

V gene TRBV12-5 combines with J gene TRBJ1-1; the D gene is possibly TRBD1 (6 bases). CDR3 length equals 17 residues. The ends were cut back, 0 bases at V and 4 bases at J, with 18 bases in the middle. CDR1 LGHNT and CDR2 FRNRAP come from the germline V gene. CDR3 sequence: CASGLVQGGPRVTEAFF. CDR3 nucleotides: TGTGCTAGTGGTTTGGTACAGGGAGGGCCCCGGGTCACTGAAGCTTTCTTT.

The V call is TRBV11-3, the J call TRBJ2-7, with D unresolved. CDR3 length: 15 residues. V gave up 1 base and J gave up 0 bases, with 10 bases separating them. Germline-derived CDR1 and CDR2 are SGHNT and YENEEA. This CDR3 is CASSLGRMSSYEQYF. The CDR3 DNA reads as TGTGCCAGCAGCTTAGGCAGGATGAGCTCCTACGAGCAGTACTTC.

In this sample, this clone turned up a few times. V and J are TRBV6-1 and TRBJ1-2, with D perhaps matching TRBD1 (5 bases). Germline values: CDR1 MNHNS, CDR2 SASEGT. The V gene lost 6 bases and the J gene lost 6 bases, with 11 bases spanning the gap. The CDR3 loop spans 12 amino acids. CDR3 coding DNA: TGTGCCAGCAGGGTAGGGGATGATGGCTACACCTTC. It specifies CASRVGDDGYTF.

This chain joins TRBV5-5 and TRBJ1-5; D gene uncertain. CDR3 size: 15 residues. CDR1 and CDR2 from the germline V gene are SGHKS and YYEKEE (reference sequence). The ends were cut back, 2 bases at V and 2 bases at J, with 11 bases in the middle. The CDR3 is CASSLSLPGNQPQHF. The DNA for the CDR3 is TGTGCCAGCAGCTTATCACTACCGGGCAATCAGCCCCAGCATTTT.

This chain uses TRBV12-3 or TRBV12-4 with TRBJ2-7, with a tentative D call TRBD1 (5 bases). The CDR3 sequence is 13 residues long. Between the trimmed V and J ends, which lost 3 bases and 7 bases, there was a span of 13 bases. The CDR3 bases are TGTGCCAGCAGTTTTAAAATACGGACAGAGCAGTACTTC. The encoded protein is CASSFKIRTEQYF.

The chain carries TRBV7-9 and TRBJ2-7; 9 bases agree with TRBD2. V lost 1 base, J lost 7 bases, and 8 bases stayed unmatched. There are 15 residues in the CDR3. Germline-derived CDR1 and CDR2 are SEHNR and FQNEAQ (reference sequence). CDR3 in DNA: TGTGCCAGCAGCTTAGGTAGTAGCGGGGGTATTGAGCAGTACTTC. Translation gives CASSLGSSGGIEQYF. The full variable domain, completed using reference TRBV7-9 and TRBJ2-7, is DTGVSQNPRHKITKRGQNVTFRCDPISEHNRLYWYRQTLGQGPEFLTYFQNEAQLEKSRLLSDRFSAERPKGSFSTLEIQRTEQGDSAMYLCASSLGSSGGIEQYFGPGTRLTVT.

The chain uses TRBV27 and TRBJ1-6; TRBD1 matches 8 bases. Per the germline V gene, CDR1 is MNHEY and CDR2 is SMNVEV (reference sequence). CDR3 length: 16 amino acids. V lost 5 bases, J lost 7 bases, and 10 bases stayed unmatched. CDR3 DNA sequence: TGTGCCAGCAGTGGACAGGGCCTACTTTTGAATTCACCCCTCCACTTT. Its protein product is CASSGQGLLLNSPLHF.

CDR3 DNA: TGTGCTAGTGTCGGTTTAAGGCGGGAGGATAACAATGAGCAGTTCTTC. Protein product: CASVGLRREDNNEQFF. The V call is TRBV12-5, the J call TRBJ2-1, with 8 positions matching TRBD2. Germline V gene data show CDR1 as LGHNT and CDR2 as FRNRAP. CDR3 size: 16 residues. V shed 7 bases, J shed 5 bases, and the junction held 13 bases outside the gene matches.

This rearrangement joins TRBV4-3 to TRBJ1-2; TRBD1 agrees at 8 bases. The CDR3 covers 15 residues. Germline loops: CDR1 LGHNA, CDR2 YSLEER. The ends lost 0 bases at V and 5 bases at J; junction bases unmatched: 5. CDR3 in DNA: TGCGCCAGCAGCCAAGAATACAGGGGGAGGTATGGCTACACCTTC. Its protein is CASSQEYRGRYGYTF.